The 30 T cell receptor beta chains listed next were all sequenced from one sample in a study of CD8 T cells in Susac syndrome. It was with random hexamers that roughly 0.45 to 1 ug RNA was reverse transcribed. In TCRdb, the immunoSEQ multiplex PCR reads were re-called with MiXCR into one record per CDR3 protein. There are approximately 200,000 distinct CDR3 sequences in the sample; approximately 94% occur only once, and about 0.093% lies in the top ten. Source material: CD4+ T cells from PBMCs. The receptor set was obtained from a human donor with multiple sclerosis.

The chain recombines TRBV19 with TRBJ2-1, with 15 nucleotides matching TRBD2. The V and J ends lost 5 bases and 3 bases, in that order; junction bases with no gene match: 5. This CDR3 is 17 amino acids long. CDR1 LNHDA and CDR2 SQIVND come from the germline V gene (reference sequence). CDR3 protein: CASSWPGLAGGYNEQFF. The CDR3 coding sequence is TGTGCCAGTAGTTGGCCGGGACTAGCGGGGGGCTACAATGAGCAGTTCTTC.

The rearrangement joins TRBV6-1 to TRBJ2-5, with 11 nucleotides matching TRBD1. Germline-derived CDR1 and CDR2 are MNHNS and SASEGT. J gave up 5 bases and V 6 bases, and 8 bases lay outside the gene matches. The CDR3 runs to 15 residues. CDR3 in DNA: TGTGCCAGCAGCGCCGGGACAGGGGGAGTGGAGACCCAGTACTTC. It codes for CASSAGTGGVETQYF.

V gene TRBV3-1 combines with J gene TRBJ2-3; D ambiguous. This CDR3 is 13 amino acids long. The ends were cut back, 7 bases at V and 3 bases at J, with 11 bases in the middle. Per germline, CDR1 LGHDT and CDR2 YNNKEL (reference sequence). This chain's CDR3 is CASKSRGTDTQYF. The CDR3 region has the DNA TGTGCCAGCAAAAGTCGTGGGACAGATACGCAGTATTTT.

A single count supports this clonotype. The chain is built from TRBV5-1 and TRBJ1-2; TRBD1 matches 9 bases. The V gene end was trimmed by 0 bases and the J gene end by 3 bases; junction bases not matched to a gene: 9. CDR1 is SGHRS, CDR2 YFSETQ, per germline. The CDR3 sequence is 17 residues long. This chain's CDR3 is CASSLETGGLHYYGYTF. Written as DNA, the CDR3 is TGCGCCAGCAGCTTGGAGACAGGGGGGCTCCACTACTATGGCTACACCTTC.

This clonotype was observed a single time. The V gene is TRBV4-1, the J gene TRBJ2-1; 8 bases match TRBD2. J lost 4 bases, V lost 0 bases, and 11 bases had no gene match. The germline CDR1 and CDR2 sequences are MGHRA and YSYEKL. The CDR3 extends over 18 amino acids. The CDR3: CASSQDPLSGGLYNEQFF. The CDR3 DNA reads as TGCGCCAGCAGCCAAGATCCGTTGAGCGGGGGCCTATACAATGAGCAGTTCTTC.

The gene calls are TRBV7-3 and TRBJ1-1; 8 bases are a match to TRBD1. CDR3 size: 13 residues. The ends lost 5 bases at V and 8 bases at J; junction bases unmatched: 7. From germline, CDR1 is SGHTA and CDR2 FQGTGA. The CDR3 DNA reads as TGTGCCAGCAGCCGGGACCGGACAGGGGAAGCTTTCTTT. Encoded protein: CASSRDRTGEAFF.

This rearrangement joins TRBV3-1 to TRBJ2-3; a weak D match, TRBD2 (6 bases). This CDR3 has 13 amino acids. V was trimmed by 1 base and J by 9 bases, leaving 11 bases between them. Germline CDR1 LGHDT, CDR2 YNNKEL (reference sequence). CDR3: CASSQAPGLTQYF. Written as DNA, the CDR3 is TGTGCCAGCAGCCAAGCGCCGGGACTCACGCAGTATTTT.

The rearrangement joins TRBV6-2 or TRBV6-3 to TRBJ1-5, with D possibly matching TRBD1 (5 bases). Germline CDR1 reads MNHEY; CDR2 reads SVGEGT. The V end lost 4 bases, the J end lost 0 bases, and 10 bases lay between the germline ends. The length of the CDR3 is 15 residues. This CDR3 reads CASSSRDYSNQPQHF. In DNA form, the CDR3 reads TGTGCCAGCAGTTCCAGGGATTATAGCAATCAGCCCCAGCATTTT.

CDR3 in amino acids: CASSWDRADTQYF. The CDR3 region has the DNA TGTGCCAGCAGTTGGGACAGGGCAGATACGCAGTATTTT. This rearrangement joins TRBV6-6 to TRBJ2-3, with 9 bases lining up with TRBD1. Germline CDR1 MNHNY, CDR2 SVGAGI (reference sequence). Trimming took 4 bases from V and 4 from J; bases not matched to a gene: 0. The CDR3 consists of 13 residues.

The rearrangement links TRBV5-4 to TRBJ2-5; 9 nucleotides line up with TRBD2. The CDR3 runs to 14 residues. The germline V gene has CDR1 SGHNT and CDR2 YYREEE (reference sequence). Trimming removed 0 bases from V and 5 bases from J; junction bases left unmatched: 2. CDR3 bases: TGTGCCAGCAGCTTGGGCGGGGGGGCCGAGACCCAGTACTTC. It specifies CASSLGGGAETQYF. Together with reference TRBV5-4 and TRBJ2-5, the CDR3 gives the full variable domain: ETGVTQSPTHLIKTRGQQVTLRCSSQSGHNTVSWYQQALGQGPQFIFQYYREEENGRGNFPPRFSGLQFPNYSSELNVNALELDDSALYLCASSLGGGAETQYFGPGTRLLVL.

This sequence joins TRBV12-3 or TRBV12-4 and TRBJ1-6; possible D gene TRBD1, 5 bases. V lost 5 bases and J lost 5, with 13 bases in between. The CDR3 covers 15 residues. CDR3 loop: CASSPRDGHNSPLHF. DNA of the CDR3: TGTGCCAGCAGTCCGCGGGACGGACATAATTCACCCCTCCACTTT.

The chain couples TRBV5-1 to TRBJ1-1, with TRBD1 matching over 7 bases. Germline values: CDR1 SGHRS, CDR2 YFSETQ. Trimming cost V 0 bases and J 2 bases; bases outside gene matches: 4. The CDR3 has 15 residues. The CDR3 protein is CASSLEAGGNTEAFF. Here the CDR3 DNA reads TGCGCCAGCAGCTTGGAGGCAGGGGGAAACACTGAAGCTTTCTTT.

The chain employs TRBV9 and TRBJ2-7, with D maybe TRBD1 (5 bases). Trimming took off 4 bases at V and 3 bases at J, with 17 bases between the two ends. CDR1 SGDLS and CDR2 YYNGEE come from the germline V gene. The CDR3 sequence is 15 residues long. DNA for the CDR3: TGTGCCAGCAGCCCCGACAGTTTCCCCCACTACGAGCAGTACTTC. The encoded protein is CASSPDSFPHYEQYF.

This clonotype was seen a single time. V gene TRBV29-1 combines with J gene TRBJ1-2, with D maybe TRBD1 (5 bases). This CDR3 is 13 amino acids long. Germline V gene data show CDR1 as SQVTM and CDR2 as ANQGSEA. Trimming removed 5 bases from V and 2 bases from J, with 12 bases in between. DNA of the CDR3: TGCAGCGTTTCTTCGGGGGTCAACTATGGCTACACCTTC. Translated, it gives CSVSSGVNYGYTF.

CDR3 coding DNA: TGTGCCAGCAGGACGGGACGGACAGGGGGCTACGAGCAGTACTTC. It encodes CASRTGRTGGYEQYF. The V and J genes are TRBV7-8 and TRBJ2-7; 10 positions agree with TRBD1. Germline V CDR1 and CDR2: SGHVS, FQNEAQ. J gave up 3 bases and V 6 bases, and 8 bases lay outside the gene matches. This CDR3 region has 15 residues.

This chain connects TRBV12-3 or TRBV12-4 to TRBJ1-5; D possibly corresponds to TRBD1 (6 bases). The CDR3 totals 15 residues. The germline V and J ends were trimmed by 5 bases and 0 bases, with 11 bases remaining between them. This CDR3 is CASSMGAVSNQPQHF. The CDR3 DNA reads as TGTGCCAGCAGTATGGGGGCGGTTAGCAATCAGCCCCAGCATTTT.

The genes are TRBV7-9 and TRBJ2-3, with D hard to call. V was pared by 6 bases and J by 2 bases, with 6 bases between. The CDR3 contains 12 residues. Germline values: CDR1 SEHNR, CDR2 FQNEAQ (reference sequence). CDR3 DNA: TGTGCCAGCAGTGAAGACACAGATACGCAGTATTTT. The encoded protein is CASSEDTDTQYF.

The chain uses TRBV9 and TRBJ2-7; D is unresolved. The germline V and J ends were trimmed by 5 bases and 0 bases, with 12 bases remaining between them. Germline CDR1 SGDLS, CDR2 YYNGEE. The CDR3 consists of 14 residues. The CDR3 reads CASSNPRSSYEQYF. Here the CDR3 DNA reads TGTGCCAGCAGTAACCCTCGTTCCTCCTACGAGCAGTACTTC.

The chain has TRBV2 and TRBJ1-1; 7 bases match TRBD1. This CDR3 is 14 amino acids long. Per the germline V gene, CDR1 is SNHLY and CDR2 is FYNNEI. V was clipped by 6 bases and J by 5 bases; unmatched bases: 9. DNA for the CDR3: TGTGCCAGCAGCTTACTAGACAGGGATACTGAAGCTTTCTTT. This gives the protein CASSLLDRDTEAFF.

The genes are TRBV14 and TRBJ2-3; the match to TRBD1 covers 7 bases. CDR3 length: 14 residues. Trimming at V came to 7 bases and at J to 0 bases, leaving 4 bases not matched to a gene. The germline V gene encodes CDR1 SGHDN and CDR2 FVKESK. CDR3 amino acids: CASTTGDSTDTQYF. For the CDR3, the DNA is TGTGCCAGCACCACAGGGGATAGCACAGATACGCAGTATTTT.

The chain is built from TRBV7-8 and TRBJ2-5; the D gene is possibly TRBD2 (6 bases). The CDR3 sequence is 13 residues long. Trimming cost V 3 bases and J 5 bases, with 10 bases left between them. CDR1 SGHVS and CDR2 FQNEAQ come from the germline V gene. CDR3 region: CASSFGGVETQYF. The CDR3 DNA sequence: TGTGCCAGCAGCTTCGGAGGGGTGGAGACCCAGTACTTC.

V usage is TRBV9 and J usage is TRBJ2-6; the D gene is possibly TRBD2 (6 bases). CDR1 SGDLS and CDR2 YYNGEE come from the germline V gene. V gave up 3 bases and J gave up 2 bases, with 12 bases separating them. This CDR3 is 16 amino acids long. The CDR3 loop is CASSALRGTGANVLTF. CDR3 in DNA: TGTGCCAGCAGCGCGTTACGGGGGACTGGGGCCAACGTCCTGACTTTC.

The V gene is TRBV30, the J gene TRBJ1-5; weak D call: TRBD1 (6 bases). CDR3 length: 16 amino acids. Germline loops: CDR1 GTSNPN, CDR2 SVGIG (reference sequence). V gave up 0 bases and J gave up 0 bases, with 12 bases separating them. The CDR3 DNA follows: TGTGCCTGGAGTGTTCGCAGGGGCCATAGCAATCAGCCCCAGCATTTT. It specifies CAWSVRRGHSNQPQHF. The variable domain in full, completed from reference TRBV30 and TRBJ1-5, reads SQTIHQWPATLVQPVGSPLSLECTVEGTSNPNLYWYRQAAGRGLQLLFYSVGIGQISSEVPQNLSASRPQDRQFILSSKKLLLSDSGFYLCAWSVRRGHSNQPQHFGDGTRLSIL.

The V and J genes are TRBV30 and TRBJ2-7; D gene uncertain. Germline V gives CDR1 GTSNPN, CDR2 SVGIG (reference sequence). This CDR3 is built from 13 residues. With 5 bases removed from V and 4 bases from J, the gap between germline ends came to 15 bases. The CDR3 loop reads CAWLSPNSYEQYF. The CDR3 DNA is TGTGCCTGGCTGTCCCCAAACAGTTACGAGCAGTACTTC.

The CDR3 sequence is CASSLFTDAYEQYF. CDR3 DNA: TGCGCCAGCAGCTTGTTCACGGACGCCTACGAGCAGTACTTC. V and J are TRBV5-1 and TRBJ2-7; unclear D gene. V lost 1 base and J 2 bases, leaving 10 bases between the germline ends. This CDR3 comprises 14 residues. Germline lookup yields CDR1 SGHRS and CDR2 YFSETQ.

V gene TRBV20-1 combines with J gene TRBJ2-7; no definite D call. V lost 4 bases and J 4 bases, leaving 14 bases between the germline ends. Germline V lookup: CDR1 DFQATT, CDR2 SNEGSKA (reference sequence). CDR3 length equals 13 residues. CDR3 nucleotides: TGCAGTGCTACCCCGTATGCAGAGTACGAGCAGTACTTC. Amino acids: CSATPYAEYEQYF.

The V call is TRBV7-2, the J call TRBJ1-2; D is ambiguous. Per the germline V gene, CDR1 is SGHTA and CDR2 is FQGNSA. This CDR3 comprises 16 residues. Between the trimmed V and J ends, which lost 5 bases and 0 bases, there was a span of 16 bases. This chain's CDR3 is CASSQTQILANYGYTF. The CDR3 DNA is TGTGCCAGCAGCCAAACGCAAATTCTAGCTAACTATGGCTACACCTTC.

In its sample, this clonotype was seen once. The V and J genes are TRBV12-3 or TRBV12-4 and TRBJ2-1, with no clear D. The CDR3 has 12 amino acids. V lost 0 bases and J lost 10, with 7 bases in between. In nucleotides, the CDR3 is TGTGCCAGCAGTTTAGCGGCAGGAGAGCAGTTCTTC. Its protein product is CASSLAAGEQFF.

The V call is TRBV20-1, the J call TRBJ1-4, with D tentatively TRBD1 (5 bases). Trimming left V 5 bases short and J 6 bases short, with 16 bases between. This CDR3 has 14 amino acids. Looked up from germline, CDR1 is DFQATT and CDR2 is SNEGSKA (reference sequence). The CDR3 DNA reads TGCAGTGCTCACAGGACATCCACGGATGAAAAACTGTTTTTT. It yields the protein CSAHRTSTDEKLFF.

The V gene is TRBV7-6, the J gene TRBJ2-1; perhaps TRBD2 as D (5 bases). V was clipped by 5 bases and J by 7 bases, with 18 bases between them. The germline gives CDR1 SGHVS, CDR2 FNYEAQ. This CDR3 is built from 15 residues. The CDR3 DNA sequence: TGTGCCAGCAGCCCCCTCCCTAGCCGGGGAAATGAGCAGTTCTTC. This codes for CASSPLPSRGNEQFF. Full variable domain (outside the CDR3, taken from reference TRBV7-6 and TRBJ2-1): GAGVSQSPRYKVTKRGQDVALRCDPISGHVSLYWYRQALGQGPEFLTYFNYEAQQDKSGLPNDRFSAERPEGSISTLTIQRTEQRDSAMYRCASSPLPSRGNEQFFGPGTRLTVL.